This passage covers 7 T cell receptor beta chains from one sample sequenced in a study of breast tumors, draining lymph nodes, adjacent tissues. Samples came from axillary lymph nodes draining the breast cancer. MiXCR, applied by TCRdb to the multiplex PCR reads, yields one record per CDR3 protein. The table shows 130,000 or so distinct CDR3 sequences, with 32% occurring only once. Sequenced material: axillary lymph node tissue. These receptors originate from a female donor with breast cancer. Some clones in this sample may be carry-over from other donors' samples.

Concerning this clonotype: At one end the junction does not follow the germline gene, possibly because of a read error. As DNA, the CDR3 is TGTGCCACCGGTGATACCGGGACCCTACCCGGGGGGCTGTTTTTT. This gives the protein CATGDTGTLPGGLFF. V gene TRBV24-1 combines with J gene TRBJ2-2, with a tentative D call TRBD2 (6 bases). CDR3 length equals 15 residues. Germline CDR1 is KGHDR and CDR2 is SFDVKD.

CDR3 DNA: TGCGCCAGTGGACAAATGAACACCGGGGAGCTGTTTTTT. Protein product: CASGQMNTGELFF. The chain couples TRBV10-1 to TRBJ2-2, with a weak D call TRBD1 (5 bases). This CDR3 has 13 residues. The V and J ends lost 9 bases and 1 base respectively, with 9 bases between them. Germline assignment: CDR1 WNHNN and CDR2 SYGVQD (reference sequence).

Of note for this clonotype: No conserved phenylalanine or tryptophan ends this CDR3, so it is likely a read error. The genes are TRBV12-3 or TRBV12-4 and TRBJ2-7; 7 bases fit TRBD1. This CDR3 is 13 amino acids long. V lost 3 bases to trimming and J lost 4 bases; unmatched junction nucleotides: 3. The CDR3 coding sequence is TGTGCCAGCAGTTTCGCAGGGGGATACGAGCAGTACCTC. As protein: CASSFAGGYEQYL.

This clonotype occurred many times. The V call is TRBV6-1, the J call TRBJ2-3, with 9 nucleotides matching TRBD2. Germline assignment: CDR1 MNHNS and CDR2 SASEGT. The CDR3 has 16 residues. The junction had 9 bases not matched to a gene; V was cut back by 7 bases and J by 1 base. The DNA for the CDR3 is TGTGCCAGCATACGGCTAGCGGGGTTCGGCACAGATACGCAGTATTTT. It encodes CASIRLAGFGTDTQYF.

Many counts were recorded for this clonotype. The chain links TRBV5-8 to TRBJ2-3; D not certain. Germline V CDR1 and CDR2: SGHTS, YDEGEE. CDR3 length: 16 amino acids. V lost 2 bases and J 0 bases, leaving 13 bases between the germline ends. CDR3 in amino acids: CASSLLVGWSTDTQYF. The CDR3 bases are TGTGCCAGCAGCTTATTAGTCGGGTGGAGCACAGATACGCAGTATTTT. The full variable domain, in which reference TRBV5-8 and TRBJ2-3 provide the parts outside the CDR3, is EAGVTQSPTHLIKTRGQQATLRCSPISGHTSVYWYQQALGLGLQFLLWYDEGEERNRGNFPPRFSGRQFPNYSSELNVNALELEDSALYLCASSLLVGWSTDTQYFGPGTRLTVL.

This clonotype was detected ten times or more. V is TRBV2 and J is TRBJ2-1, with a tentative D call TRBD1 (6 bases). Germline-derived CDR1 and CDR2 are SNHLY and FYNNEI. The CDR3 has 15 amino acids. V was shortened by 4 bases and J by 4 bases, with 14 bases between the two germline ends. CDR3 loop: CASSVGADTYNEQFF. The CDR3 bases are TGTGCCAGCAGTGTGGGGGCAGACACTTACAATGAGCAGTTCTTC. The variable domain in full, completed from reference TRBV2 and TRBJ2-1, reads EPEVTQTPSHQVTQMGQEVILRCVPISNHLYFYWYRQILGQKVEFLVSFYNNEISEKSEIFDDQFSVERPDGSNFTLKIRSTKLEDSAMYFCASSVGADTYNEQFFGPGTRLTVL.

The chain combines TRBV4-2 with TRBJ2-1; D possibly corresponds to TRBD1 (5 bases). Germline CDR1 reads LGHNA; CDR2 reads YNFKEQ. V was trimmed by 0 bases and J by 3 bases, leaving 12 bases between them. This CDR3 is 16 amino acids long. Here the CDR3 DNA reads TGTGCCAGCAGCCAAGATCTCCAGGGTAACTACAATGAGCAGTTCTTC. It codes for CASSQDLQGNYNEQFF.